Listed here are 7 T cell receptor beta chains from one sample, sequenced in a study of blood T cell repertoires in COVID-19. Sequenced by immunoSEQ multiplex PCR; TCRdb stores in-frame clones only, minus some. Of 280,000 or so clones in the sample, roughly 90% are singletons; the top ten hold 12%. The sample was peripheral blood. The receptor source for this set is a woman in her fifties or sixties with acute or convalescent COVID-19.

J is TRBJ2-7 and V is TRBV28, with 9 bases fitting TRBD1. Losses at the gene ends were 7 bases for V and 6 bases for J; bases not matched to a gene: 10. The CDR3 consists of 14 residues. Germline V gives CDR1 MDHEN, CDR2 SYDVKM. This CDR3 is CASNYGTGPGEQYF. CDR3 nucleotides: TGTGCCAGCAATTATGGGACAGGGCCAGGCGAGCAGTACTTC.

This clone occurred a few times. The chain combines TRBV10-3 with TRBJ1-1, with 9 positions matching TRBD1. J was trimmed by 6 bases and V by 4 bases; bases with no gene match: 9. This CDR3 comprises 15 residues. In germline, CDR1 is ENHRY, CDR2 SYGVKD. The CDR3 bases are TGTGCCATCAGTGGTACTAGTGGACAGGGGTCTGAAGCTTTCTTT. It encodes CAISGTSGQGSEAFF.

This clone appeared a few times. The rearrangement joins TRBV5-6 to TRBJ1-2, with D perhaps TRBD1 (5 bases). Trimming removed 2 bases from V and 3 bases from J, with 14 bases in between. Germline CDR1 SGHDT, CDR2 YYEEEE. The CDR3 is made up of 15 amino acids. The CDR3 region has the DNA TGTGCCAGCAGCTTCCTGGACCAGGGATACTATGGCTACACCTTC. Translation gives CASSFLDQGYYGYTF.

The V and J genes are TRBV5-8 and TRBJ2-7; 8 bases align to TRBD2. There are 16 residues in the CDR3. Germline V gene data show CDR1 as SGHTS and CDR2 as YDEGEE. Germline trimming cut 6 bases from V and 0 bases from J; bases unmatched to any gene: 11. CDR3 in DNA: TGTGCCAGCAACGATAGGGCGGGAGGTAGCTCCTACGAGCAGTACTTC. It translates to CASNDRAGGSSYEQYF.

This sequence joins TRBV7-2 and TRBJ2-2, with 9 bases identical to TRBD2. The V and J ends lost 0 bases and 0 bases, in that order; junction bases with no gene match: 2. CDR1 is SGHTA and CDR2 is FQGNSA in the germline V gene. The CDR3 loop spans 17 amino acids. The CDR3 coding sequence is TGTGCCAGCAGCTTAGCGGCTAGCGGGACGAACACCGGGGAGCTGTTTTTT. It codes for CASSLAASGTNTGELFF.

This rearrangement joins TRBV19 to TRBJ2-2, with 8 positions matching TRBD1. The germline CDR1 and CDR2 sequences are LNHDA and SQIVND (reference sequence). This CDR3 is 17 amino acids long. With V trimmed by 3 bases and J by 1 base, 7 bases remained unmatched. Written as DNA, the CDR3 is TGTGCCAGTAGTATTTTTGGGACAGGTCTGAACACCGGGGAGCTGTTTTTT. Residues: CASSIFGTGLNTGELFF.

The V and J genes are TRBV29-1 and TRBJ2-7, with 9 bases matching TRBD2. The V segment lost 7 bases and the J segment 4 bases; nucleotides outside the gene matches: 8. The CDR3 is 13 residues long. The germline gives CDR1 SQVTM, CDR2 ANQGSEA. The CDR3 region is CSALAGQKYEQYF. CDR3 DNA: TGCAGCGCCCTAGCGGGGCAGAAGTACGAGCAGTACTTC.